This T cell receptor (beta chain) was retrieved from a study of T-cell reconstitution after alpha-beta-depleted transplantation in children. Germline V gene sequence: CDR1 DFQATT, CDR2 SNEGSKA (reference sequence). The CDR3 runs to 13 residues. V gave up 3 bases and J gave up 8 bases, with 16 bases separating them. The TCRbeta library incorporated unique molecular identifiers. TCRdb analysed the PCR reads with MiXCR anew, one entry per CDR3 protein. The sample consists of 450,000 to 600,000 distinct CDR3 sequences, over 25% of them appearing once. The chain employs TRBV20-1 and TRBJ1-2; no reliable D call. This sequence was found in a human donor who donated a stem cell graft to a child with aplastic anemia. This material consisted of PBMCs from the stem cell graft donor, taken from the stem cell graft. CDR3 in amino acids: CSASRGLVRGYTF. DNA for the CDR3: TGCAGTGCTAGCCGGGGTTTGGTCCGGGGCTACACCTTC.